This TCR beta chain was retrieved from a study of radiation and T cells in renal cell carcinoma. Trimming cost V 3 bases and J 0 bases, with 10 bases left between them. The CDR3 is made up of 15 amino acids. CDR1 SGHNT and CDR2 YENEEA come from the germline V gene. This clone is a singleton in its sample. This table comes from immunoSEQ multiplex PCR, and its TCRdb copy is limited to in-frame clones, with some not included. The sample has some 72,000 clones, 82% seen once; the top ten hold less than 7%. As for time point: blood 2 weeks post-SBRT. Treatment here: 15 Gy SBRT to primary tumor, nephrectomy 4 weeks later.

The receptor's source is a man in his sixties with renal cell carcinoma. The sample consisted of blood, taken from a patient whose treatment included radiotherapy and nephrectomy. The chain uses TRBV11-3 and TRBJ2-3; D unresolved. The CDR3 loop reads CASSLDPSSTDTQYF. The DNA for the CDR3 is TGTGCCAGCAGCTTGGATCCCTCTAGCACAGATACGCAGTATTTT. Drawing the rest from reference TRBV11-3 and TRBJ2-3, the complete variable domain is EAGVVQSPRYKIIEKKQPVAFWCNPISGHNTLYWYLQNLGQGPELLIRYENEEAVDDSQLPKDRFSAERLKGVDSTLKIQPAELGDSAVYLCASSLDPSSTDTQYFGPGTRLTVL.